One and the same sample provided the 25 T cell receptor beta chains below, sequenced in a study of blood T cells in healthy people across ages (dated by TCRdb to the mid-2010s). Preparation of the library involved 5' RACE. Sequencing took place on an Illumina HiSeq 2500. A second 7 to 11 cycle PCR used a sample-barcoded 5' primer and a J-beta primer mix. TCRdb reanalyzed the raw reads on its own, using fastp at Q25 for trimming and MiXCR for clone calling, and kept in-frame beta chains. Each entry merges the rows of one CDR3 protein and shows their most common DNA and genes. A total of 1.2 million to 1.5 million distinct CDR3 sequences appear in this sample, almost 60% of them only once. The ten largest make up 6.5% to 8.5% of the sample. The sample was blood. The receptors come from a man between 18 and 35 years old in good health.

The chain employs TRBV29-1 and TRBJ2-1; 7 bases map to TRBD1. Trimming at V came to 6 bases and at J to 9 bases, leaving 5 bases not matched to a gene. This CDR3 contains 11 residues. Germline lookup yields CDR1 SQVTM and CDR2 ANQGSEA. As DNA, the CDR3 is TGCAGCGTAGCCAGGGACAGTGAGCAGTTCTTC. It is translated as CSVARDSEQFF.

This chain connects TRBV6-5 to TRBJ1-4; TRBD1 is a possible D gene (6 bases). V lost 8 bases, J lost 0 bases, and 10 bases lay in between. Germline V gene data show CDR1 as MNHEY and CDR2 as SVGAGI. This CDR3 contains 14 residues. The CDR3 region is CASRDTTTNEKLFF. CDR3 nucleotide sequence: TGTGCCAGCCGGGACACCACAACTAATGAAAAACTGTTTTTT.

The genes are TRBV12-3 or TRBV12-4 and TRBJ2-3, with TRBD2 identical over 11 bases. The CDR3 is 16 residues long. The junction had 6 bases not matched to a gene; V was cut back by 3 bases and J by 4 bases. The CDR3 loop reads CASSLPSGGRADTQYF. In nucleotides, the CDR3 is TGTGCCAGCAGTTTGCCTAGCGGGGGGCGCGCAGATACGCAGTATTTT.

V is TRBV11-2 and J is TRBJ2-4; 13 bases agree with TRBD2. The J call may be in error: the DNA end matches TRBJ2-7 better. The length of the CDR3 is 15 residues. Germline lookup yields CDR1 SGHAT and CDR2 FQNNGV. The CDR3 here is CASSPGTSGIHEQYF. The CDR3 nucleotides are TGTGCCAGCAGCCCTGGGACTAGCGGGATACACGAGCAGTACTTC.

This clonotype has a single count. The CDR3 spells CASSPVPGQGGFGEQFF. As DNA, the CDR3 is TGCGCCAGCAGCCCGGTTCCGGGACAGGGTGGGTTCGGCGAGCAGTTCTTC. The chain uses TRBV5-1 and TRBJ2-1; the match to TRBD1 covers 9 bases. Germline lookup yields CDR1 SGHRS and CDR2 YFSETQ. The CDR3 loop spans 17 amino acids. With 4 bases clipped from V and 10 bases from J, the junction kept 18 bases outside the gene matches.

This clonotype appeared a few times. V gene TRBV28 combines with J gene TRBJ1-1; 7 positions match TRBD1. Germline values: CDR1 MDHEN, CDR2 SYDVKM. After removal of 5 bases from V and 0 bases from J, the junction contained 6 bases not matched to a gene. The CDR3 length is 15 residues. The CDR3 DNA reads as TGTGCCAGCAGTCCTAACAGGGGAATGAACACTGAAGCTTTCTTT. This codes for CASSPNRGMNTEAFF. The full variable domain, with the rest looked up from reference TRBV28 and TRBJ1-1, is DVKVTQSSRYLVKRTGEKVFLECVQDMDHENMFWYRQDPGLGLRLIYFSYDVKMKEKGDIPEGYSVSREKKERFSLILESASTNQTSMYLCASSPNRGMNTEAFFGQGTRLTVV.

The gene calls are TRBV6-1 and TRBJ1-5; D perhaps matches TRBD1 (6 bases). V was trimmed by 5 bases and J by 3 bases, leaving 14 bases between them. Germline-derived CDR1 and CDR2 are MNHNS and SASEGT. The CDR3 loop spans 15 amino acids. CDR3 DNA sequence: TGTGCCAGCAGTAAACAGGGTTCTGTCAATCAGCCCCAGCATTTT. Its translation: CASSKQGSVNQPQHF.

The CDR3 DNA is TGCAGCGTAAAAAAGTCTGGATCGGGGGAGCTGTTTTTT. It is translated as CSVKKSGSGELFF. The genes are TRBV29-1 and TRBJ2-2; no clear D gene. The germline V gene encodes CDR1 SQVTM and CDR2 ANQGSEA. The V gene lost 6 bases and the J gene lost 8 bases, with 16 bases spanning the gap. The length of the CDR3 is 13 residues.

The chain combines TRBV20-1 with TRBJ2-7; 14 nucleotides line up with TRBD2. V lost 0 bases to trimming and J lost 3 bases; unmatched junction nucleotides: 7. From germline, CDR1 is DFQATT and CDR2 SNEGSKA (reference sequence). This CDR3 comprises 17 residues. CDR3 nucleotide sequence: TGCAGTGCTAGAGATCCAGGGACTAGCGGGAGAAGCTACGAGCAGTACTTC. It codes for CSARDPGTSGRSYEQYF.

This clonotype has only a few counts. The rearrangement joins TRBV20-1 to TRBJ2-5; 7 nucleotides match TRBD1. Germline V lookup: CDR1 DFQATT, CDR2 SNEGSKA (reference sequence). The V gene end was trimmed by 6 bases and the J gene end by 5 bases; junction bases not matched to a gene: 18. CDR3 size: 16 residues. The CDR3 region is CSAGLTTGAERETQYF. Here the CDR3 DNA reads TGCAGTGCCGGACTTACAACAGGGGCTGAGCGGGAGACCCAGTACTTC.

The chain employs TRBV20-1 and TRBJ2-5; D might be TRBD2 (5 bases). V was clipped by 0 bases and J by 0 bases, with 11 bases between them. The CDR3 is made up of 15 amino acids. Looked up from germline, CDR1 is DFQATT and CDR2 is SNEGSKA (reference sequence). CDR3 nucleotides: TGCAGTGCTAGAGAACTAGGGCGAAACCAAGAGACCCAGTACTTC. Translating gives CSARELGRNQETQYF.

This clonotype was counted a few times. The chain has TRBV29-1 and TRBJ1-1, with 7 bases aligning to TRBD1. The germline gives CDR1 SQVTM, CDR2 ANQGSEA. Trimming at V came to 7 bases and at J to 4 bases, leaving 9 bases not matched to a gene. The CDR3 is 13 residues long. CDR3 DNA: TGCAGCGCTCCCCAGGGGGGGATCACTGAAGCTTTCTTT. Its translation: CSAPQGGITEAFF.

This clonotype appeared a single time. The V gene is TRBV20-1, the J gene TRBJ2-5; 7 bases agree with TRBD1. Per the germline V gene, CDR1 is DFQATT and CDR2 is SNEGSKA (reference sequence). Trimming took 7 bases from V and 2 from J; bases not matched to a gene: 7. This CDR3 region has 13 residues. The CDR3 DNA follows: TGCAGTGTTCAACAGGGGCCACAAGAGACCCAGTACTTC. Translated, it gives CSVQQGPQETQYF.

There are a few counts of this clonotype. This chain connects TRBV7-2 to TRBJ2-1; D remains unclear. Trimming stripped 1 base from V and 10 bases from J, with 11 bases between. Germline V CDR1 and CDR2: SGHTA, FQGNSA. The CDR3 contains 13 residues. CDR3 loop: CASSLGANGEQFF. The CDR3, as DNA: TGTGCCAGCAGCTTAGGGGCCAACGGAGAGCAGTTCTTC. Complete variable domain (other parts from reference TRBV7-2 and TRBJ2-1): GAGVSQSPSNKVTEKGKDVELRCDPISGHTALYWYRQSLGQGLEFLIYFQGNSAPDKSGLPSDRFSAERTGGSVSTLTIQRTQQEDSAVYLCASSLGANGEQFFGPGTRLTVL.

The CDR3 DNA reads as TGTGCCAGCAGCGTATGGCCAAGGACAGGGAACTATGGCTACACCTTC. Translation: CASSVWPRTGNYGYTF. The chain links TRBV9 to TRBJ1-2; 8 bases agree with TRBD1. The CDR3 is 16 residues long. V shed 1 base, J shed 2 bases, and the junction held 7 bases outside the gene matches. Germline V gives CDR1 SGDLS, CDR2 YYNGEE.

The CDR3 sequence is CASSYSFGPSSYEQYF. The CDR3 coding sequence is TGTGCCAGCAGTTACTCGTTTGGGCCGTCATCCTACGAGCAGTACTTC. The chain is built from TRBV6-5 and TRBJ2-7; D is unresolved. Germline lookup yields CDR1 MNHEY and CDR2 SVGAGI. The V end was cut by 0 bases, the J end by 1 base, with 13 bases between. The CDR3 consists of 16 residues.

This clonotype was seen a handful of times. The rearrangement uses TRBV6-6 and TRBJ2-7; D is tentatively TRBD1 or TRBD2 (5 bases each). Germline V gives CDR1 MNHNY, CDR2 SVGAGI (reference sequence). This CDR3 comprises 15 residues. The V end lost 6 bases, the J end lost 2 bases, and 17 bases lay between the germline ends. CDR3 in DNA: TGTGCCAGCAGCCCCATCCGTGGGGGAACCTACGAGCAGTACTTC. Translation: CASSPIRGGTYEQYF.

This clonotype was detected only a few times. The V call is TRBV29-1, the J call TRBJ1-1; 10 bases are a match to TRBD1. This CDR3 has 10 residues. Looked up from germline, CDR1 is SQVTM and CDR2 is ANQGSEA. J lost 10 bases, V lost 4 bases, and 0 bases had no gene match. The CDR3 DNA sequence: TGCAGCGTTGGGACAGGGGGAGCTTTCTTT. Translation: CSVGTGGAFF. Full variable domain (missing parts from reference TRBV29-1 and TRBJ1-1): SAVISQKPSRDICQRGTSLTIQCQVDSQVTMMFWYRQQPGQSLTLIATANQGSEATYESGFVIDKFPISRPNLTFSTLTVSNMSPEDSSIYLCSVGTGGAFFGQGTRLTVV.

The CDR3 sequence: CASSLENTGIDEQFF. CDR3 DNA: TGCGCCAGCAGCTTGGAAAATACAGGGATCGATGAGCAGTTCTTC. This chain uses TRBV5-1 with TRBJ2-1, with D possibly matching TRBD1 (6 bases). V dropped 0 bases and J dropped 8 bases, with 15 bases sitting between them. In germline, CDR1 is SGHRS, CDR2 YFSETQ. CDR3 length equals 15 residues.

In this sample, this clonotype turned up a few times. J is TRBJ2-5 and V is TRBV5-6; tentative D call: TRBD1 (5 bases). This CDR3 has 15 amino acids. The germline CDR1 and CDR2 sequences are SGHDT and YYEEEE. V dropped 2 bases and J dropped 3 bases, with 14 bases sitting between them. DNA of the CDR3: TGTGCCAGCAGCTTCGACAGATCCTTTGAAGAGACCCAGTACTTC. Translating it yields CASSFDRSFEETQYF.

The rearrangement joins TRBV10-3 to TRBJ2-1; 11 bases are a match to TRBD2. Germline V gene sequence: CDR1 ENHRY, CDR2 SYGVKD. CDR3 length: 16 residues. V was clipped by 2 bases and J by 9 bases; unmatched bases: 9. The CDR3 DNA reads as TGTGCCATCAGTGAGCCTCAACTAGCGGGAGTGTGTGAGCAGTTCTTC. It yields the protein CAISEPQLAGVCEQFF.

The V gene is TRBV20-1, the J gene TRBJ2-5; possibly TRBD2 for D (6 bases). The V gene's germline CDR1 is DFQATT and CDR2 SNEGSKA (reference sequence). The CDR3 spans 14 residues. V lost 6 bases and J lost 1, with 15 bases in between. The CDR3 nucleotides are TGCAGTGCGCGGTTGGTGCGGGGCCAAGAGACCCAGTACTTC. It is translated as CSARLVRGQETQYF.

There are a few counts of this clonotype. The CDR3 DNA sequence: TGTGCCATCACAGGGGGAGTCACTGGGGCCAACGTCCTGACTTTC. Translated: CAITGGVTGANVLTF. The chain couples TRBV12-3 or TRBV12-4 to TRBJ2-6, with 8 bases that match TRBD1. Trimming removed 10 bases from V and 2 bases from J; junction bases left unmatched: 7. CDR3 length equals 15 residues.

The V and J genes are TRBV7-9 and TRBJ2-2, with TRBD1 matching over 7 bases. V shed 4 bases, J shed 0 bases, and the junction held 11 bases outside the gene matches. The CDR3 is 18 amino acids. CDR1 SEHNR and CDR2 FQNEAQ come from the germline V gene (reference sequence). CDR3: CASSSRGTGEPNTGELFF. CDR3 nucleotides: TGTGCCAGCAGCTCCAGAGGTACAGGGGAACCGAACACCGGGGAGCTGTTTTTT. Supplemented by reference TRBV7-9 and TRBJ2-2, the full variable domain reads DTGVSQNPRHKITKRGQNVTFRCDPISEHNRLYWYRQTLGQGPEFLTYFQNEAQLEKSRLLSDRFSAERPKGSFSTLEIQRTEQGDSAMYLCASSSRGTGEPNTGELFFGEGSRLTVL.

In this sample, this clonotype turned up a few times. The rearrangement uses TRBV10-3 and TRBJ1-2; TRBD1 matches at 8 bases. The germline V gene encodes CDR1 ENHRY and CDR2 SYGVKD. V shed 6 bases and J 1 base; nucleotides not matched to a gene: 1. The CDR3 covers 13 residues. As DNA, the CDR3 is TGTGCCATCAGGGGACAGGATAACTATGGCTACACCTTC. Translating gives CAIRGQDNYGYTF.